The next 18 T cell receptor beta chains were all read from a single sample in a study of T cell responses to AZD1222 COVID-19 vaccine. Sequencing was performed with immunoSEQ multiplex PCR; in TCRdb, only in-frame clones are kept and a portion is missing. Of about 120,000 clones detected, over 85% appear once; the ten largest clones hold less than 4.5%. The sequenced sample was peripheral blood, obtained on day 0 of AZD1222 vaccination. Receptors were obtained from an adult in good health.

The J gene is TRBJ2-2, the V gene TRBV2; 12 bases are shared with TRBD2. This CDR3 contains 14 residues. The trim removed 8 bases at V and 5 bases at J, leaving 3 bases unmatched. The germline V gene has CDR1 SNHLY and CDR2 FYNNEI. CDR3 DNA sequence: TGTGCCAGCGGGACTAGCGGGCGTACCGGGGAGCTGTTTTTT. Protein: CASGTSGRTGELFF.

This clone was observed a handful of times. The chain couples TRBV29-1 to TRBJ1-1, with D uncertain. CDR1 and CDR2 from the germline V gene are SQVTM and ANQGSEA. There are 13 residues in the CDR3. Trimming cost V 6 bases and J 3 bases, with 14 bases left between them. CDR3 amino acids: CSVHGFGYTEAFF. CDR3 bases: TGCAGCGTCCACGGATTTGGCTACACTGAAGCTTTCTTT.

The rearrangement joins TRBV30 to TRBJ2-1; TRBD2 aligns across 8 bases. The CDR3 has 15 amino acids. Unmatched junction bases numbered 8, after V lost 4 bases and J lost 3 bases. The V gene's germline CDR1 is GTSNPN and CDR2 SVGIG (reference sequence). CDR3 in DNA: TGTGCCTGGAATCTCGGGAGGGGTGGCTACAATGAGCAGTTCTTC. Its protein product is CAWNLGRGGYNEQFF.

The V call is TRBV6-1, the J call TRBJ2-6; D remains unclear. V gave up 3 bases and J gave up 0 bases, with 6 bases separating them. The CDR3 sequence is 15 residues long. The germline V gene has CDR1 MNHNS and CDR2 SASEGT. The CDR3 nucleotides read TGTGCCAGCAGTGATCAACTCTCTGGGGCCAACGTCCTGACTTTC. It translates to CASSDQLSGANVLTF.

This CDR3 is CASKGRRLIPDTQYF. The CDR3 nucleotides read TGTGCCAGTAAGGGTCGGCGACTCATCCCAGATACGCAGTATTTT. This chain uses TRBV19 with TRBJ2-3; unclear D gene. This CDR3 has 15 residues. Germline loops: CDR1 LNHDA, CDR2 SQIVND (reference sequence). Trimming cost V 7 bases and J 4 bases, with 18 bases left between them.

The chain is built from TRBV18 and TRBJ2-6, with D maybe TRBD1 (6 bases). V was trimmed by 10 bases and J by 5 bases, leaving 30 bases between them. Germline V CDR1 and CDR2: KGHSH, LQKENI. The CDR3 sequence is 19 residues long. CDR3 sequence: CAIPPLPGQGCLWANVLTF. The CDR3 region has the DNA TGTGCCATTCCCCCTCTGCCGGGACAAGGGTGCTTGTGGGCCAACGTCCTGACTTTC.

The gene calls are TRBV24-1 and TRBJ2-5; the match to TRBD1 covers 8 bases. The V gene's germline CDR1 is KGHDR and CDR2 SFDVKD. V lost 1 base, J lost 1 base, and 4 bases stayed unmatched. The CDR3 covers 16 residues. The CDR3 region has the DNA TGTGCCACCAGTGATTTAGGCAGGGGGCTCCAAGAGACCCAGTACTTC. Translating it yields CATSDLGRGLQETQYF.

The CDR3 protein is CASRLAIFSSYNEQFF. In DNA, the CDR3 is TGTGCAAGTCGCTTAGCGATATTTAGCTCCTACAATGAGCAGTTCTTC. J is TRBJ2-1 and V is TRBV12-2; whether TRBD2, the table's D call, matches the DNA was not checked. TRBV12-2 is designated a pseudogene. The CDR3 loop spans 16 amino acids.

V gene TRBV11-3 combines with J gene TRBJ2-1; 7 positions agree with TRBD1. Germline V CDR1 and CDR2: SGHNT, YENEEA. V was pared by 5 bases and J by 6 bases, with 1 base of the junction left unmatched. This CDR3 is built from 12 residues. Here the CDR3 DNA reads TGTGCCAGCAGCCGGGACAGCAATGAGCAGTTCTTC. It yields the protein CASSRDSNEQFF.

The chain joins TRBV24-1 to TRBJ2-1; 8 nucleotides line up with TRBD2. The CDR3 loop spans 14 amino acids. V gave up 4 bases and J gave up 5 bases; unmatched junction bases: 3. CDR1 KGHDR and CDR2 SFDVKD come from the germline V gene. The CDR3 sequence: CATSEDSGNNEQFF. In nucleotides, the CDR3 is TGTGCCACCAGTGAGGATAGCGGGAACAATGAGCAGTTCTTC.

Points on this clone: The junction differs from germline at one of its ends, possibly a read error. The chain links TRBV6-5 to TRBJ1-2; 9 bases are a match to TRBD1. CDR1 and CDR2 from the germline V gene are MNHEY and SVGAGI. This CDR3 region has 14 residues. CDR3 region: CASNYRGLIGGYTF. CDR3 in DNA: TGTGCCAGCAATTACAGGGGGCTCATCGGCGGCTACACCTTC.

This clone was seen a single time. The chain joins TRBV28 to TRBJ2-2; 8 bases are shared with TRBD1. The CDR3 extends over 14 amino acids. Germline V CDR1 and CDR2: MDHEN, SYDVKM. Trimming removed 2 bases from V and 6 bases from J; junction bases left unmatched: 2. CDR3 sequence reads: CASSLGGQAGELFF. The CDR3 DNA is TGTGCCAGCAGTTTAGGGGGACAGGCCGGGGAGCTGTTTTTT.

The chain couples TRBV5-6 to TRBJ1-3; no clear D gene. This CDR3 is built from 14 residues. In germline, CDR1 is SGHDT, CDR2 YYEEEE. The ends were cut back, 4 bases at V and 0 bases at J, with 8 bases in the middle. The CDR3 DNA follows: TGTGCCAGCAGCGCCCTAGGCTCTGGAAACACCATATATTTT. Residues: CASSALGSGNTIYF.

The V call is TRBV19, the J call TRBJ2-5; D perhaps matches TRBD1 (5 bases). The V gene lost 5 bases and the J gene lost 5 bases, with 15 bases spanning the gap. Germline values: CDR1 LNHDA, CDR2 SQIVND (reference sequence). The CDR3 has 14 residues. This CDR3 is CASSPRAGRETQYF. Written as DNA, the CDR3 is TGTGCCAGTAGTCCCAGGGCAGGGCGGGAGACCCAGTACTTC.

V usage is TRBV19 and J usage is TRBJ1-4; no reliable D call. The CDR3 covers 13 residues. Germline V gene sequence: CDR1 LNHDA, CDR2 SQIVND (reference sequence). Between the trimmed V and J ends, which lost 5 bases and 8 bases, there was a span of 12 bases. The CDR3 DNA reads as TGTGCCAGTAGTGGGCAAAGGTGGGAAAAACTGTTTTTT. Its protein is CASSGQRWEKLFF.

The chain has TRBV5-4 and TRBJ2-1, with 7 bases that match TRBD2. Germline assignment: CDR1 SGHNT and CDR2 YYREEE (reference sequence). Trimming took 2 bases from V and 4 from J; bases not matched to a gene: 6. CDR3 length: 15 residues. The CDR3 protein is CASSFSSGKYNEQFF. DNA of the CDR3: TGTGCCAGCAGCTTTTCTAGCGGAAAATACAATGAGCAGTTCTTC.

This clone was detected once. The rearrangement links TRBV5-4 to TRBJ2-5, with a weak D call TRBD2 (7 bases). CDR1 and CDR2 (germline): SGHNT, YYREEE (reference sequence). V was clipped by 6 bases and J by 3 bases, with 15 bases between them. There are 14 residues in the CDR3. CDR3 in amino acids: CASTVRGGEETQYF. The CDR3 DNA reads TGTGCCAGCACCGTCCGCGGGGGCGAAGAGACCCAGTACTTC.

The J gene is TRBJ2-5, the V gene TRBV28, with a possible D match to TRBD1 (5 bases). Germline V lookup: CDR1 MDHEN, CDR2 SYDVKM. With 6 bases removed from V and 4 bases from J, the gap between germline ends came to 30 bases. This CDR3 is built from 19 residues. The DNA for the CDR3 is TGTGCCAGCAGCACCGATTATCCTATCCTGCAGGGATGGTCAGAGACCCAGTACTTC. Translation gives CASSTDYPILQGWSETQYF.